This T cell receptor beta chain comes out of a study of shared clonotypes between healthy human individuals. TCRdb's table, derived via immunoSEQ multiplex PCR, lists solely in-frame clones and lacks some. The table lists millions of clones, 85% to 95% of them singletons. This CDR3 is built from 10 residues. Trimming stripped 8 bases from V and 7 bases from J, with 11 bases between. Germline values: CDR1 GTSNPN, CDR2 SVGIG (reference sequence). The chain combines TRBV30 with TRBJ1-2; no clear D. This receptor was taken from a man aged 18-30 years in good health. Sequenced sample: naive CD4+ T cells sorted from blood. This sample's subset: CD45RA+ positively selected. CDR3 nucleotide sequence: TGTGCCGGAGGTACAGTTGGCTACACCTTC. It encodes CAGGTVGYTF.